Listed below are T cell receptor beta chains from one sample, sequenced in a study of beta chain features in type 1 diabetes. The repertoire was sequenced with immunoSEQ multiplex PCR; TCRdb's copy has only in-frame clones and lacks some. Here the sample spans around 350,000 clones, around an eighth being singletons. Sequenced sample: naive CD4+ T cells from blood. These receptors originate from a young man in good health. Both conserved end residues are part of each CDR3. D genes are given only for firm matches. Size tells how often a clone was seen (once, few, many) or the class of an expanded clone, and some rows leave it out.

>TRBD1|TRBV7-2|TRBJ2-3|NA
TGTGCCAGCAGCTTCTACGTGACAGGGGGCGAAGATACGCAGTATTTT
CASSFYVTGGEDTQYF
>NA|TRBV7-3|TRBJ1-2|once
TGTGCCAGCAGCTTATCCTTGGGGGGTGGCTACACCTTC
CASSLSLGGGYTF
>NA|TRBV6-5|TRBJ2-3|NA
TGTGCCAGCAGTTACTCGAACGCAGGCACAGATACGCAGTATTTT
CASSYSNAGTDTQYF
>NA|TRBV28|TRBJ1-5|few
TGTGCCAGCAGTTCGACTCTAAATCAGCCCCAGCATTTT
CASSSTLNQPQHF
>TRBD1|TRBV7-3|TRBJ2-1|few
TGTGCCAGCAGCTCCCGTCCGGGACAGGGTCGTGATGAGCAGTTCTTC
CASSSRPGQGRDEQFF
>TRBD2|TRBV28|TRBJ2-1|few
TGTGCCAGCAGCCCACCCGCCAGCGGGAGGGCGAATGAGCAGTTCTTC
CASSPPASGRANEQFF
>NA|TRBV7-2|TRBJ1-6|NA
TGTGCCAGCAGCTCCAGGGGTATAGATTCACCCCTCCACTTT
CASSSRGIDSPLHF
>NA|TRBV7-8|TRBJ2-1|NA
TGTGCCAGCAGCTCCCTTCGCATTCGGGAGAGCTCCTACAATGAGCAGTTCTTC
CASSSLRIRESSYNEQFF
>TRBD1|TRBV6-1|TRBJ2-7|few
TGTGCCAGCAGACCCGGACAGGGGGGTTCACTATGGCAGTACTTC
CASRPGQGGSLWQYF
>NA|TRBV6-5|TRBJ1-5|NA
TGTGCCAGCAGTCGAAACAGGGATCAGCCCCAGCATTTT
CASSRNRDQPQHF
>TRBD1|TRBV9|TRBJ1-6|few
TGTGCCAGCAGCACGGGACAGGGGGGCTCACCCCTCCACTTT
CASSTGQGGSPLHF
>NA|TRBV5-4|TRBJ2-3|few
TGTGCCAGCAAGGACTTCACCACAGATACGCAGTATTTT
CASKDFTTDTQYF
>TRBD1|TRBV18|TRBJ1-4|NA
TGTGCCAGCTCATCTAACAGGGGGAACATAGAAAAACTGTTTTTT
CASSSNRGNIEKLFF
>NA|TRBV11-3|TRBJ2-1|NA
TGTGCCAGCAGTCTGAGGGGGGGCGGGACCTACAATGAGCAGTTCTTC
CASSLRGGGTYNEQFF
>TRBD1|TRBV19|TRBJ2-7|few
TGTGCCAGTAGTATCGCAGGGGGAAGGGTCTACGAGCAGTACTTC
CASSIAGGRVYEQYF
>TRBD2|TRBV7-7|TRBJ2-3|NA
TGTGCTAGCAGCTCGGGGGGTGCAGATACGCAGTATTTT
CASSSGGADTQYF
>NA|TRBV13|TRBJ1-5|NA
TGTGCCAGCAGCACCCGGGACATGGGCAATCAGCCCCAGCATTTT
CASSTRDMGNQPQHF
>NA|TRBV5-4|TRBJ2-2|few
TGTGCCAGCAGTGACAAGAACACCGGGGAGCTGTTTTTT
CASSDKNTGELFF
>TRBD1|TRBV27|TRBJ2-6|few
TGTGCCACCACAACAGGGGGCGCTGGGGCCAACGTCCTGACTTTC
CATTTGGAGANVLTF
>NA|TRBV2|TRBJ1-5|NA
TGTGCCAGCAGTGTCCGGGGCAATCAGCCCCAGCATTTT
CASSVRGNQPQHF
>TRBD1|TRBV28|TRBJ1-4|NA
TGTGCCAGCGTCGAACAGGGGGCGCGCGAAAAACTGTTTTTT
CASVEQGAREKLFF
>NA|TRBV7-3|TRBJ1-1|few
TGTGCCAGCAGCGCGACGGGGAACACTGAAGCTTTCTTT
CASSATGNTEAFF
>NA|TRBV28|TRBJ1-1|few
TGTGCCAGCAATAAAATCACTGAAGCTTTCTTT
CASNKITEAFF
>TRBD1|TRBV25-1|TRBJ1-4|NA
TGTGCCAGCAGTGTCGGGACAGTGGGAGAAAAACTGTTTTTT
CASSVGTVGEKLFF
>NA|TRBV28|TRBJ2-2|few
TGTGCCAGCAGTTCTACGGGAGCCTTCACCGGGGAGCTGTTTTTT
CASSSTGAFTGELFF
>TRBD2|TRBV5-1|TRBJ2-2|NA
TGCGCCAGCAGCTTGGAAGCGGGGGGAACCGGGGAGCTGTTTTTT
CASSLEAGGTGELFF
>NA|TRBV7-2|TRBJ1-2|NA
TGTGCCAGCAGCTTTGGCGGGGCCAGGGACTATGGCTACACCTTC
CASSFGGARDYGYTF
>NA|TRBV5-4|TRBJ1-1|NA
TGTGCCAGCAGCTTGATGTCTGGGGCGGCTGAAGCTTTCTTT
CASSLMSGAAEAFF